The sequence of this T cell receptor beta chain was determined in a study of control samples from healthy donors and cancer patients (dated by TCRdb to the early 2020s). The CDR3 measures 14 amino acids from cysteine to phenylalanine. Of all the DNA, just the CDR3 is kept, 42 bases in frame from base 1. The V end loses 3 bases and the J end loses 0 bases, and a stretch of 9 bases separates them. According to the germline V gene (reference sequence), CDR1 reads GTSNPN and CDR2 reads SVGIG. Regarding this clone: The antigen it recognizes is unknown. Base quality data are lacking; no much larger clone is found one base away.

Library method: the immunoSEQ multiplex PCR assay. Drawn from immuneACCESS, this table holds only the in-frame rearrangements with V and J called that TCRdb kept. Clones are partly lost; checked studies trace under half to an unresolved V gene and leave the rest unexplained. This sample comprises about 130,000 clones, less than 95% of them detected only once. Clones ranked in the top ten supply 3.6% of the sample. The specimen sequenced was blood. The sequence links TRBV30 to TRBJ1-5; no D segment can be confidently identified. This sequence originates from a man between 25 and 39 years old in good health. The sequence in DNA is TGTGCCTGGAGAACTAGGTATAGCAATCAGCCCCAGCATTTT. It specifies CAWRTRYSNQPQHF.